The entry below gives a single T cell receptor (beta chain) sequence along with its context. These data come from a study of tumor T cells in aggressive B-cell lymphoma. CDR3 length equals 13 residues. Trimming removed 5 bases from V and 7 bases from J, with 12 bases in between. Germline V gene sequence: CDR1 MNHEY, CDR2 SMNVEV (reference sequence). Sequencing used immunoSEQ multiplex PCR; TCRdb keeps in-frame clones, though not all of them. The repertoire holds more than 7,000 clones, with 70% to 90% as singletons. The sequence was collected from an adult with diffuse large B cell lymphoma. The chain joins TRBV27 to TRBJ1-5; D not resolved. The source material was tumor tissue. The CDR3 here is CASSLTERQPQHF. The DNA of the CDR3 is TGTGCCAGCAGTCTAACAGAGAGACAGCCCCAGCATTTT.